The rows below give T cell receptor beta chains drawn from one sample of a study of blood T cell repertoires in COVID-19. TCRdb keeps only in-frame clones here, not all; method: immunoSEQ multiplex PCR. Of more than 200,000 clones in the sample, about 80% were seen once. Sequencing used peripheral blood. Receptor source: a man older than 75 with acute or convalescent COVID-19. Both conserved end residues are part of each CDR3. The D gene is left open where the match is weak. For some rows the clone size is stated as once, few or many, or as a class when expanded; others skip it.

>TRBJ1-5|15|.|TRBV18|TRBD1
TGTGCCAGCTCACCCGGGACACCCGGACAGGGGCCCCAGCATTTT
CASSPGTPGQGPQHF
>TRBJ2-3|16|.|TRBV24-1|TRBD1
TGTGCCACCAGTGATTTGGGACAGGGGGCATTAGATACGCAGTATTTT
CATSDLGQGALDTQYF
>TRBJ1-3|15|.|TRBV25-1|.
TGTGCCAGCAGTCAGGTTGGAGGATCCGGAAACACCATATATTTT
CASSQVGGSGNTIYF
>TRBJ2-7|15|.|TRBV24-1|TRBD1
TGTGCCACCAGTGATGCCGGGACAGAGGCCTACGAGCAGTACTTC
CATSDAGTEAYEQYF
>TRBJ2-3|18|.|TRBV4-1|TRBD2
TGCGCCAGCAGCCATAACCTCTGGGGTAGCGGGAGATCAGATACGCAGTATTTT
CASSHNLWGSGRSDTQYF
>TRBJ1-1|15|.|TRBV2|.
TGTGCCAGCACCCGAGGGGGGGGCCGTGGCACTGAAGCTTTCTTT
CASTRGGGRGTEAFF
>TRBJ1-5|15|.|TRBV6-5|.
TGTGCCAGCAGTTACTCGAGAAGAGCCAATCAGCCCCAGCATTTT
CASSYSRRANQPQHF
>TRBJ1-2|13|.|TRBV19|.
TGTGCCAGTAGTCCCGAGGGGGTTTTGGGCTACACCTTC
CASSPEGVLGYTF
>TRBJ1-2|13|.|TRBV28|.
TGTGCCAGCAGTTTCAGTTTCTTATATGGCTACACCTTC
CASSFSFLYGYTF
>TRBJ1-6|16|.|TRBV5-1|TRBD1
TGCGCCAGCAGCTTTGGGACAGGGGGCGCGTCCTCACCCCTCCACTTT
CASSFGTGGASSPLHF
>TRBJ2-5|16|.|TRBV11-1|TRBD1
TGTGCCAGCAGCTTAGGGACGACAGGGGGTAAAGAGACCCAGTACTTC
CASSLGTTGGKETQYF
>TRBJ1-3|15|few|TRBV6-5|TRBD1
TGTGCCAGCAGGTCAACAGGGGGCTCTGGAAACACCATATATTTT
CASRSTGGSGNTIYF
>TRBJ1-1|17|.|TRBV13|.
TGTGCCAGCAGCTTAGGTACCCCGAGGGCGGGAGGGACTGAAGCTTTCTTT
CASSLGTPRAGGTEAFF
>TRBJ1-5|14|.|TRBV6-5|.
TGTGCCAGCGTTCGGTTTAATAGCAATCAGCCCCAGCATTTT
CASVRFNSNQPQHF
>TRBJ2-7|13|.|TRBV28|.
TGTGCCAGCAATTCCCCTGACACCTACGAGCAGTACTTC
CASNSPDTYEQYF
>TRBJ1-1|16|few|TRBV18|.
TGTGCCAGCTCACGAGGACAGTCGGGCGTAACCACTGAAGCTTTCTTT
CASSRGQSGVTTEAFF
>TRBJ2-7|15|.|TRBV12-5|.
TGTGCTAGTGGTTCCCGGGACTTATATTATGGCGAGCAGTACTTC
CASGSRDLYYGEQYF
>TRBJ1-5|14|.|TRBV4-1|.
TGCGCCAGCAGCCCGGAGACGATTTCTCAGCCCCAGCATTTT
CASSPETISQPQHF
>TRBJ1-2|15|few|TRBV6-1|.
TGTGCCAGCAGTGAACGGACAGCCGACAACTATGGCTACACCTTC
CASSERTADNYGYTF
>TRBJ2-3|14|.|TRBV19|.
TGTGCCAGTAGGAGGACAGGAGGGGCAGATACGCAGTATTTT
CASRRTGGADTQYF
>TRBJ2-1|15|.|TRBV4-1|.
TGCGCCAGCAGCCAAGATCCCCGGGGAAACAATGAGCAGTTCTTC
CASSQDPRGNNEQFF
>TRBJ1-5|15|.|TRBV4-1|TRBD1
TGCGCCAGCAGCCCCGGACAGGGGATCAATCAGCCCCAGCATTTT
CASSPGQGINQPQHF
>TRBJ2-3|14|few|TRBV11-2|TRBD2
TGTGCCAGCAGCCGCGGACTAGACACAGATACGCAGTATTTT
CASSRGLDTDTQYF
>TRBJ1-2|13|few|TRBV12-3/TRBV12-4|.
TGTGCCAGCAGTTTAAGCAGGGGAAATGGCTACACCTTC
CASSLSRGNGYTF
>TRBJ1-1|15|.|TRBV7-9|TRBD1
TGTGCCAGCAGCTTTTGGACAGGGCAGAACACTGAAGCTTTCTTT
CASSFWTGQNTEAFF
>TRBJ2-7|19|.|TRBV3-1/TRBV3-2|TRBD1
TGTGCCAGCAGCCAAGATTACGGCACGACAGGGCGTCATGTTGGCGGGCAGTACTTC
CASSQDYGTTGRHVGGQYF
>TRBJ1-1|13|.|TRBV12-3/TRBV12-4|.
TGTGCCAGCAGTAGGGGGTACAACACTGAAGCTTTCTTT
CASSRGYNTEAFF